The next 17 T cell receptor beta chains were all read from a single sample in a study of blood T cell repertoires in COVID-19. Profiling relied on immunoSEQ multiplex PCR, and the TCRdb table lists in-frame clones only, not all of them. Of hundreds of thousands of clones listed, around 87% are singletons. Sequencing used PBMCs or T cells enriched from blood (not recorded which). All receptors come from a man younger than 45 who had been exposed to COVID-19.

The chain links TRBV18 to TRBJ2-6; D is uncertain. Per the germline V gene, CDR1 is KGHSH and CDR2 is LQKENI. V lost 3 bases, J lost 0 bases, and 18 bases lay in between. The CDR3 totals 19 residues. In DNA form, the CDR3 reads TGTGCCAGCTCACCGATCATGCCACAGTCTTCCTCTGGGGCCAACGTCCTGACTTTC. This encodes CASSPIMPQSSSGANVLTF.

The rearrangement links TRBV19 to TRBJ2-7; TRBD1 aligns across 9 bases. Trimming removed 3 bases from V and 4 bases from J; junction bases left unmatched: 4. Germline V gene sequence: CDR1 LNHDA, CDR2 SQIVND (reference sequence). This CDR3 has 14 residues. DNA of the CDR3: TGTGCCAGTAGTATGGACAGGGGACGTTACGAGCAGTACTTC. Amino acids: CASSMDRGRYEQYF.

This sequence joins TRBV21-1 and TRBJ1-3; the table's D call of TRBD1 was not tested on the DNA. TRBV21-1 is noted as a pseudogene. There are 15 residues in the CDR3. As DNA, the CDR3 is TGTGCCAGCAGCATTGAGGACAGGATTGGAATCACCATATATTTT. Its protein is CASSIEDRIGITIYF.

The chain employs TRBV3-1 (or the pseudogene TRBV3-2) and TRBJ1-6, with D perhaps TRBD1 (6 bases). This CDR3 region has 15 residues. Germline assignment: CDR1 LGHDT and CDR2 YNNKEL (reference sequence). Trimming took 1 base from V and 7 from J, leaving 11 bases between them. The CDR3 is CASSQARGANSPLHF. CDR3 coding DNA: TGTGCCAGCAGCCAAGCCCGGGGGGCGAATTCACCCCTCCACTTT.

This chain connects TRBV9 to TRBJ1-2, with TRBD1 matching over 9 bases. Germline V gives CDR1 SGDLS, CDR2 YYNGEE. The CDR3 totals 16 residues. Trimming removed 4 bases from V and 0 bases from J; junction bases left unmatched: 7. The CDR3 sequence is CASSPRRQGANYGYTF. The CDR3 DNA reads TGTGCCAGCAGCCCCAGACGACAGGGGGCTAACTATGGCTACACCTTC.

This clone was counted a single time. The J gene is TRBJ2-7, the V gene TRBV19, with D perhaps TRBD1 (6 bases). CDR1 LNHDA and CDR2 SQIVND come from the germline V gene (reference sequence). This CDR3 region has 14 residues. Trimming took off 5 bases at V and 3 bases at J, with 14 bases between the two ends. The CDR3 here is CASSYGRQDYEQYF. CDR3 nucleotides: TGTGCCAGTAGTTATGGCCGACAGGACTACGAGCAGTACTTC.

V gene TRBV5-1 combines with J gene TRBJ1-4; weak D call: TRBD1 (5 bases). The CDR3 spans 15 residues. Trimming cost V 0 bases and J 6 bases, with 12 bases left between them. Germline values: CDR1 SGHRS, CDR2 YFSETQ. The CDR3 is CASSLASGRDEKLFF. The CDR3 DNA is TGCGCCAGCAGCTTGGCCTCGGGCAGGGATGAAAAACTGTTTTTT.

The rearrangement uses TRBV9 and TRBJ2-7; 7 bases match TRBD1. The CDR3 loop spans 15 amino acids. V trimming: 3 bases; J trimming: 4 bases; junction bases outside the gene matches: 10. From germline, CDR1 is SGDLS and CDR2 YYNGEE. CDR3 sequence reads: CASSAPWDRKYEQYF. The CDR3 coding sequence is TGTGCCAGCAGCGCCCCGTGGGACAGAAAATACGAGCAGTACTTC.

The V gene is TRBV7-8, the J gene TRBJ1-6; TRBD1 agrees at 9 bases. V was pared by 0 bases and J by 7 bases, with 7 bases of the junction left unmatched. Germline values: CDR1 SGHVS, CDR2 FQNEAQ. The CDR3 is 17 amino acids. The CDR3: CASSLAPTGGANSPLHF. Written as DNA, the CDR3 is TGTGCCAGCAGCTTAGCCCCCACAGGGGGCGCGAATTCACCCCTCCACTTT.

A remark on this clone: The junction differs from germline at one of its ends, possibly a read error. CDR3 loop: CASSLWLAGAPGIF. CDR3 coding DNA: TGTGCCAGTAGTCTTTGGCTAGCGGGGGCCCCTGGGATCTTC. The V gene is TRBV19, the J gene TRBJ2-1, with 10 nucleotides matching TRBD2. The CDR3 is 14 amino acids. CDR1 and CDR2 from the germline V gene are LNHDA and SQIVND (reference sequence).

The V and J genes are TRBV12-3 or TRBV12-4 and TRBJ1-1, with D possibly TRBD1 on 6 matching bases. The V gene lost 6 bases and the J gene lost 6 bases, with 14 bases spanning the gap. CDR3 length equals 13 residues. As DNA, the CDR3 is TGTGCCAGCAGCCTACAGGGTTACTCTGAAGCTTTCTTT. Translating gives CASSLQGYSEAFF.

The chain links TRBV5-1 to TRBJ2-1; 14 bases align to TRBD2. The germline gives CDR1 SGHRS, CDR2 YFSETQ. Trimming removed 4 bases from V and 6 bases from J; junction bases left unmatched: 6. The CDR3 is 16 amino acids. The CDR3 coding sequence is TGCGCCAGCAGCACCGGACTAGCGGGGGGATCCAATGAGCAGTTCTTC. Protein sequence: CASSTGLAGGSNEQFF.

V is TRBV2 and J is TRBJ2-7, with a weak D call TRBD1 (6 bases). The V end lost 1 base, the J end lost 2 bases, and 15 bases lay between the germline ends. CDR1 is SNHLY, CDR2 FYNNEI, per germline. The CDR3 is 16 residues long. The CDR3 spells CASSEDLGRGAYEQYF. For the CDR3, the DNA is TGTGCCAGCAGTGAAGATCTAGGCAGGGGAGCCTACGAGCAGTACTTC.

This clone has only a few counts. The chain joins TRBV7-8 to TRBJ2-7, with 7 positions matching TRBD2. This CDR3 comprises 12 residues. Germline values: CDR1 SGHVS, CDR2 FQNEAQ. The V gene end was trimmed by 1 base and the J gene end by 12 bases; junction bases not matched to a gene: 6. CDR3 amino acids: CASSLGSGGLYF. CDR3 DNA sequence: TGTGCCAGCAGCTTAGGGTCGGGGGGATTGTACTTC. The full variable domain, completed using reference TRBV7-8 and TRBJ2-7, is GAGVSQSPRYKVAKRGQDVALRCDPISGHVSLFWYQQALGQGPEFLTYFQNEAQLDKSGLPSDRFFAERPEGSVSTLKIQRTQQEDSAVYLCASSLGSGGLYFGPGTRLTVT.

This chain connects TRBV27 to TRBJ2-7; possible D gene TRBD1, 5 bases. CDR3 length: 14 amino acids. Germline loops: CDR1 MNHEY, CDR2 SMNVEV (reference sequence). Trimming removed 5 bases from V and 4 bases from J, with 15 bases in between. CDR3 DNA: TGTGCCAGCAGTCGGCCAGGGTTCTTGTACGAGCAGTACTTC. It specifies CASSRPGFLYEQYF.

CDR3 amino acids: CASSQEASGGASYNEQFF. The CDR3 coding sequence is TGCGCCAGCAGCCAAGAGGCTAGCGGGGGGGCCTCCTACAATGAGCAGTTCTTC. The chain uses TRBV4-1 and TRBJ2-1, with 12 bases that match TRBD2. After removal of 0 bases from V and 0 bases from J, the junction contained 3 bases not matched to a gene. The germline V gene has CDR1 MGHRA and CDR2 YSYEKL. The CDR3 consists of 18 residues.

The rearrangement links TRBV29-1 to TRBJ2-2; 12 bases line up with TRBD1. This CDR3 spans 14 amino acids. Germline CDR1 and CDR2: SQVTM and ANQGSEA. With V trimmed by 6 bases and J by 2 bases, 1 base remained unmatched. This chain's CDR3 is CSVGTGGNTGELFF. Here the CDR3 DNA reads TGCAGCGTGGGGACAGGGGGCAACACCGGGGAGCTGTTTTTT.